The clone carrying this T cell receptor (beta chain) was recorded a few times. PCR was performed using 60 Vbeta and 13 Jbeta primers. The method was immunoSEQ multiplex PCR; TCRdb's version includes in-frame clones alone and lacks a portion of them. The repertoire holds about 110,000 clones, with roughly 82% as singletons. This CDR3 comprises 14 residues. Germline CDR1 MNHEY, CDR2 SMNVEV (reference sequence). J lost 7 bases, V lost 5 bases, and 4 bases had no gene match. The data belong to a study of cytomegalovirus exposure and HLA in healthy donors. Sequencing was carried out using PBMCs. The source of this sequence is a male donor in good health and CMV-seronegative. The chain couples TRBV27 to TRBJ1-4, with 10 bases aligning to TRBD1. The CDR3 is CASSHDRGREKLFF. CDR3 coding DNA: TGTGCCAGCAGTCACGACAGGGGGCGTGAAAAACTGTTTTTT.